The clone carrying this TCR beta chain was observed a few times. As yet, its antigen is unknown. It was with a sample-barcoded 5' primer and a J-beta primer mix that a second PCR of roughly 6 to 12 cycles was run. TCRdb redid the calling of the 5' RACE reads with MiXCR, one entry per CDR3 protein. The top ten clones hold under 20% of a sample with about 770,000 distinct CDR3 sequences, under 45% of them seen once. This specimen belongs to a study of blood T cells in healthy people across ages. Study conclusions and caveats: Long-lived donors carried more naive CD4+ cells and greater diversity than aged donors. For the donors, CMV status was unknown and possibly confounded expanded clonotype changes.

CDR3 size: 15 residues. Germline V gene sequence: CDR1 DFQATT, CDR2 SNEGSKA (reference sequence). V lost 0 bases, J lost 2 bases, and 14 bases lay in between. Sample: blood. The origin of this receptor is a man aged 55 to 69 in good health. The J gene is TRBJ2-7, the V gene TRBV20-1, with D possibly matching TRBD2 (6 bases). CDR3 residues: CSARDRDGGTYEQYF. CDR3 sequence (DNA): TGCAGTGCTAGAGATCGTGACGGGGGAACCTACGAGCAGTACTTC.